Below, 7 T cell receptor beta chains from the same sample are listed, as sequenced in a study of cytomegalovirus exposure and HLA in healthy donors (dated by TCRdb to 2016 to 2017). The library relied on the immunoSEQ multiplex PCR assay. For the multiplex PCR, a mixture combining 60 forward primers for TCR Vbeta segments and 13 reverse primers for TCR Jbeta segments was used. The clones in this table, taken by TCRdb from immuneACCESS, are in-frame only. Not every clone is retained; where verified, under half of the shortfall comes from an unresolved V gene, and the cause of the rest is unknown. This sample has tens of thousands of clones in its table, and 74% of those were observed once. The ten largest account for about 24% of the sample. Input material: PBMCs. The receptors were sampled from a woman in her twenties or thirties in good health and CMV-seropositive.

V usage is TRBV6-5 and J usage is TRBJ1-2; D gene ambiguous. Germline V gives CDR1 MNHEY, CDR2 SVGAGI. The CDR3 contains 15 residues. The germline V and J ends were trimmed by 0 bases and 6 bases, with 14 bases remaining between them. In DNA form, the CDR3 reads TGTGCCAGCAGTTACTCGAGTCGGCCAGAGGATGGCTACACCTTC. Its translation is CASSYSSRPEDGYTF.

V usage is TRBV2 and J usage is TRBJ1-5, with D unresolved. Looked up from germline, CDR1 is SNHLY and CDR2 is FYNNEI. Trimming took off 3 bases at V and 2 bases at J, with 11 bases between the two ends. This CDR3 spans 15 amino acids. The CDR3 DNA reads as TGTGCCAGCAGTGAGAAGAGTTTGGGCAATCAGCCCCAGCATTTT. Its translation: CASSEKSLGNQPQHF.

The V call is TRBV20-1, the J call TRBJ2-7, with 7 bases aligning to TRBD1. Germline V lookup: CDR1 DFQATT, CDR2 SNEGSKA (reference sequence). This CDR3 is built from 10 residues. V shed 6 bases and J 7 bases; nucleotides not matched to a gene: 3. CDR3 sequence reads: CSAARGEQYF. DNA of the CDR3: TGCAGTGCCGCCAGGGGGGAGCAGTACTTC.

The V gene is TRBV5-1, the J gene TRBJ1-2; 9 bases map to TRBD1. With V trimmed by 7 bases and J by 5 bases, 6 bases remained unmatched. Looked up from germline, CDR1 is SGHRS and CDR2 is YFSETQ. This CDR3 has 13 residues. For the CDR3, the DNA is TGCGCCAGCGCCGGGACAGGGTTTTATGGCTACACCTTC. It codes for CASAGTGFYGYTF.

The CDR3 here is CASSYRSPGSTEAFF. The CDR3 region has the DNA TGTGCCAGCAGCTACAGATCCCCGGGAAGCACTGAAGCTTTCTTT. The rearrangement uses TRBV7-2 and TRBJ1-1; D gene uncertain. There are 15 residues in the CDR3. The germline gives CDR1 SGHTA, CDR2 FQGNSA. The ends were cut back, 4 bases at V and 4 bases at J, with 16 bases in the middle.

This rearrangement joins TRBV29-1 to TRBJ2-7, with 8 bases fitting TRBD2. CDR1 SQVTM and CDR2 ANQGSEA come from the germline V gene. V was clipped by 5 bases and J by 4 bases; unmatched bases: 4. The CDR3 sequence is 12 residues long. The CDR3 bases are TGCAGCGTTCCCAGCGGGAGTTACGAGCAGTACTTC. The encoded protein is CSVPSGSYEQYF.

This rearrangement joins TRBV4-1 to TRBJ2-7, with 10 positions matching TRBD2. Germline V gene lookup returns CDR1 MGHRA and CDR2 YSYEKL. V trimming: 1 base; J trimming: 3 bases; junction bases outside the gene matches: 3. The CDR3 runs 15 residues. The chain's CDR3 is CASSQGLAGLYEQYF. The CDR3 bases are TGCGCCAGCAGCCAAGGACTAGCGGGTCTCTACGAGCAGTACTTC.